Listed below are T cell receptor beta chains from one sample, sequenced in a study of blood T cell repertoires in COVID-19. TCRdb's table, derived via immunoSEQ multiplex PCR, lists solely in-frame clones and lacks some. The data contain about 100,000 clones, over 75% of them singletons. Material: peripheral blood. The receptors stem from a man aged 55 to 70 with acute or convalescent COVID-19. Each CDR3 is given with its conserved first and last residue. The D gene is left open where the match is weak. Not every row has a clone size; where given, it reads once, few, many or a size class.

size: -
V: TRBV10-1
J: TRBJ2-7
D: -
CDR3: CASRAPSGGVLSYEQYF
DNA: TGCGCCAGCAGAGCACCCTCGGGCGGGGTCCTCTCCTACGAGCAGTACTTC

size: -
V: TRBV19
J: TRBJ2-5
D: TRBD2
CDR3: CASSPLPTTSGTAETQYF
DNA: TGTGCCAGTAGTCCCCTGCCCACGACTAGCGGGACGGCAGAGACCCAGTACTTC

size: once
V: TRBV2
J: TRBJ2-7
D: -
CDR3: CASSVKRAYEQYF
DNA: TGTGCCAGCAGTGTAAAGCGGGCTTACGAGCAGTACTTC

size: once
V: TRBV19
J: TRBJ2-1
D: -
CDR3: CASKGSPGSYNEQFF
DNA: TGTGCCAGTAAAGGAAGCCCGGGGTCCTACAATGAGCAGTTCTTC

size: few
V: TRBV11-3
J: TRBJ2-1
D: TRBD2
CDR3: CASSLGSGGANEQFF
DNA: TGTGCCAGCAGCTTAGGAAGCGGGGGGGCGAATGAGCAGTTCTTC

size: -
V: TRBV18
J: TRBJ2-5
D: TRBD2
CDR3: CASSPTLTSGDETQYF
DNA: TGTGCCAGCTCACCGACCCTGACTAGCGGGGATGAGACCCAGTACTTC

size: -
V: TRBV6-6
J: TRBJ1-6
D: TRBD1
CDR3: CASIFRDRAGSPLHF
DNA: TGTGCCAGCATCTTCCGGGACAGGGCAGGGTCACCCCTCCACTTT

size: -
V: TRBV19
J: TRBJ2-5
D: TRBD1
CDR3: CASSKTYPGTGAETQYF
DNA: TGTGCCAGTAGTAAGACATACCCCGGGACAGGGGCAGAGACCCAGTACTTC

size: medium-sized
V: TRBV19
J: TRBJ1-6
D: TRBD1
CDR3: CASSIWGTGSTAKSPLHF
DNA: TGTGCCAGTAGTATATGGGGGACAGGGTCAACGGCGAAATCACCCCTCCACTTT

size: -
V: TRBV4-3
J: TRBJ2-1
D: TRBD1
CDR3: CASSQEIRDRGVGAALRNEQFF
DNA: TGCGCCAGCAGCCAAGAGATTCGGGACAGGGGGGTCGGGGCGGCCCTCAGGAATGAGCAGTTCTTC

size: -
V: TRBV5-5
J: TRBJ2-5
D: -
CDR3: CASSLALSGTYQETQYF
DNA: TGTGCCAGCAGCTTGGCCCTTTCCGGGACATATCAAGAGACCCAGTACTTC